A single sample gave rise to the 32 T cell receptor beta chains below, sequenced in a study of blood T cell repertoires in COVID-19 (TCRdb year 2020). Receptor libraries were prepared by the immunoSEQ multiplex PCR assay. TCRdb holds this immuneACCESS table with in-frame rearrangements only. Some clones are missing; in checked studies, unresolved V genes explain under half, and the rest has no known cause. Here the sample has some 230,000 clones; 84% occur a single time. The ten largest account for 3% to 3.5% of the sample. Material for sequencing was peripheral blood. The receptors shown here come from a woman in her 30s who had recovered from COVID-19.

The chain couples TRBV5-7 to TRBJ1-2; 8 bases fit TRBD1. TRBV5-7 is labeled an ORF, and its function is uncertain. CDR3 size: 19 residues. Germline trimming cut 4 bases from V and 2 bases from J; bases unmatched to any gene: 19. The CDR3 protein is CASSAEDRVLSAKNYGYTF. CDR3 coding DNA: TGTGCCAGCAGCGCTGAGGACAGGGTGCTTTCTGCTAAGAACTATGGCTACACCTTC.

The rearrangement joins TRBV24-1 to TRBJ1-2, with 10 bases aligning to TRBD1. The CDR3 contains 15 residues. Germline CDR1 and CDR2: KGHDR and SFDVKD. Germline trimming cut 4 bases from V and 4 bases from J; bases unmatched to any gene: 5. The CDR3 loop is CATSESTGGLYGYTF. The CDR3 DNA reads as TGTGCCACCAGTGAGTCGACAGGGGGCCTCTATGGCTACACCTTC.

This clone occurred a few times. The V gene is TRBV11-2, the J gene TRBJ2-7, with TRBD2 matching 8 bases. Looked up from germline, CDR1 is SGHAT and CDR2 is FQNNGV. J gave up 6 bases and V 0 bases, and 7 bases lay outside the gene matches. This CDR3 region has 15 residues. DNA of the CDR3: TGTGCCAGCAGCTTAGATCCGGGAGGGTGGAGCGAGCAGTACTTC. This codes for CASSLDPGGWSEQYF.

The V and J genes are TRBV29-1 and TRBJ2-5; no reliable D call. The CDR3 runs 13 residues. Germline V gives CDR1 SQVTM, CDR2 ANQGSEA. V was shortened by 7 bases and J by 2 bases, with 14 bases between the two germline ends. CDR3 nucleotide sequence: TGCAGCGCCCATGGCAGGCAGCAAGAGACCCAGTACTTC. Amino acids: CSAHGRQQETQYF.

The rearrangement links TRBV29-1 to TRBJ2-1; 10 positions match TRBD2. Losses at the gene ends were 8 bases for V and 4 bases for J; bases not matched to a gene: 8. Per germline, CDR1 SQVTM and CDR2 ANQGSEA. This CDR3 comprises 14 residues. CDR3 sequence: CSTHLAGAYNEQFF. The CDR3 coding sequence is TGCAGCACCCATCTAGCGGGAGCTTACAATGAGCAGTTCTTC.

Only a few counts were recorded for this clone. The chain's CDR3 is CASSRAGGDEQYF. CDR3 coding DNA: TGTGCCAGCAGCAGAGCGGGAGGGGATGAGCAGTACTTC. The chain employs TRBV5-4 and TRBJ2-7; 10 bases align to TRBD2. With 4 bases clipped from V and 7 bases from J, the junction kept 5 bases outside the gene matches. Germline loops: CDR1 SGHNT, CDR2 YYREEE (reference sequence). This CDR3 is built from 13 residues.

In DNA, the CDR3 is TGCGCCAGCAGCCCGGGACAGGAGTTAGATACGCAGTATTTT. It translates to CASSPGQELDTQYF. This chain uses TRBV5-1 with TRBJ2-3, with TRBD1 matching over 8 bases. The CDR3 has 14 residues. Germline values: CDR1 SGHRS, CDR2 YFSETQ. The trim removed 4 bases at V and 5 bases at J, leaving 6 bases unmatched.

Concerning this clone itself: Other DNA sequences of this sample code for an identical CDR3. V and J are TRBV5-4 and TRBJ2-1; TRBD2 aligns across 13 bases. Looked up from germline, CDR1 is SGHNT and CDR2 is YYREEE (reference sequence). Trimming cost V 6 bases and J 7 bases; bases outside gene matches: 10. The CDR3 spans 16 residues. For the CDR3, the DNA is TGTGCCAGCACGACCTTATGGACTAGCGGGAGAAATGAGCAGTTCTTC. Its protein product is CASTTLWTSGRNEQFF.

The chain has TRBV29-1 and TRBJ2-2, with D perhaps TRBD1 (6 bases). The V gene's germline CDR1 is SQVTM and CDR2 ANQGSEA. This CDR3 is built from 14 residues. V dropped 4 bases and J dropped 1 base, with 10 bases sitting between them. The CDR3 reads CSVVGTLNTGELFF. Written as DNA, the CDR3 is TGCAGCGTTGTAGGGACACTGAACACCGGGGAGCTGTTTTTT.

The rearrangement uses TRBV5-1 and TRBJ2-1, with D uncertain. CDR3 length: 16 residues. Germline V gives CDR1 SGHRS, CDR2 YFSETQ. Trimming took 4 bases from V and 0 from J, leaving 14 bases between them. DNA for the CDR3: TGCGCCAGCAGCAGAAGCACAGTATCCTCCTACAATGAGCAGTTCTTC. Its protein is CASSRSTVSSYNEQFF.

As DNA, the CDR3 is TGTGCCAGCAGCCTCCAGGGCGCTACAGATACGCAGTATTTT. Translated, it gives CASSLQGATDTQYF. The chain employs TRBV6-2 or TRBV6-3 and TRBJ2-3; maybe TRBD1 (5 bases). V lost 6 bases to trimming and J lost 3 bases, with 13 bases between them. Germline values: CDR1 MNHEY, CDR2 SVGEGT. This CDR3 region has 14 residues.

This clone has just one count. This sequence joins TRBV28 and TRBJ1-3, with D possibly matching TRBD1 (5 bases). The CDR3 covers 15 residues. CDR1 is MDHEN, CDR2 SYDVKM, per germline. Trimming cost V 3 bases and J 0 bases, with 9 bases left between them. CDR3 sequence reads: CASSLTTASGNTIYF. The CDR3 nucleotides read TGTGCCAGCAGTTTGACGACAGCCTCTGGAAACACCATATATTTT.

CDR3 DNA sequence: TGTGCCAGCAGCCAAGATCGGGCTAGCGGCCCCTACGAGCAGTACTTC. Its translation is CASSQDRASGPYEQYF. The gene calls are TRBV4-2 and TRBJ2-7; 7 nucleotides agree with TRBD2. Germline V gene lookup returns CDR1 LGHNA and CDR2 YNFKEQ. Losses at the gene ends were 0 bases for V and 2 bases for J; bases not matched to a gene: 7. This CDR3 comprises 16 residues.

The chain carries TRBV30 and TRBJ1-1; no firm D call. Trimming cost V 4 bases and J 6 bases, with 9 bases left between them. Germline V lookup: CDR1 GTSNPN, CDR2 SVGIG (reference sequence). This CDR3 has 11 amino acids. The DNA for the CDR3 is TGTGCCTGGAAAGTGGGCCCTGAAGCTTTCTTT. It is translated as CAWKVGPEAFF.

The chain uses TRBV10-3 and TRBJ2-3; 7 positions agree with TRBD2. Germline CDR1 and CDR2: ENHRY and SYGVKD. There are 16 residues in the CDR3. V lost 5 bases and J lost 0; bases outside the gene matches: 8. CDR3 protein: CAISPRRAGSTDTQYF. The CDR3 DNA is TGTGCCATCAGTCCTAGGAGAGCGGGGAGCACAGATACGCAGTATTTT.

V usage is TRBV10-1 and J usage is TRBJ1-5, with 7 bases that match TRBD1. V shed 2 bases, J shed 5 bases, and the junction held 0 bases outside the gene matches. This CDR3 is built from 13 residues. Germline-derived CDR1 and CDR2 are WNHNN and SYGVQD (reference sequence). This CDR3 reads CASSETGDQPQHF. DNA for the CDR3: TGCGCCAGCAGTGAGACAGGGGATCAGCCCCAGCATTTT.

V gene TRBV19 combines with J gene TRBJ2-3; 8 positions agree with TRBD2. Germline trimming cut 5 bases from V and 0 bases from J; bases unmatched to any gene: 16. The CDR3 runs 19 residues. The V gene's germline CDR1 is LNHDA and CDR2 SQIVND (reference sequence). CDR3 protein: CASSLPGGSQTISTDTQYF. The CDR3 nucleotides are TGTGCCAGTAGTCTCCCGGGAGGGTCCCAAACAATCAGCACAGATACGCAGTATTTT. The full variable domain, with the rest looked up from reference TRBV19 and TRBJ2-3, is DGGITQSPKYLFRKEGQNVTLSCEQNLNHDAMYWYRQDPGQGLRLIYYSQIVNDFQKGDIAEGYSVSREKKESFPLTVTSAQKNPTAFYLCASSLPGGSQTISTDTQYFGPGTRLTVL.

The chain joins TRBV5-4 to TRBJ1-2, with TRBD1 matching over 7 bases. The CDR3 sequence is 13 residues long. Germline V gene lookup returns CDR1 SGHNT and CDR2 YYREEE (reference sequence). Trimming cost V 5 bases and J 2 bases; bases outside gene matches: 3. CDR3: CASSWDRNYGYTF. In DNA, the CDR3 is TGTGCCAGCAGTTGGGACAGAAACTATGGCTACACCTTC.

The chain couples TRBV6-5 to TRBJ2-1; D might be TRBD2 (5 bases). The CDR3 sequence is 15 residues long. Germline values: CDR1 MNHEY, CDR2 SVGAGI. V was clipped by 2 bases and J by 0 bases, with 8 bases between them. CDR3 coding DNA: TGTGCCAGCAGTTACAAGCGGAGCTCCTACAATGAGCAGTTCTTC. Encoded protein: CASSYKRSSYNEQFF.

CDR3 nucleotides: TGTGCCAGCAGGGCGCTTATAGCGGGAGGGCCTGAGGAGCAGTACTTC. Its protein product is CASRALIAGGPEEQYF. The chain has TRBV2 and TRBJ2-7; 11 bases fit TRBD2. Germline V CDR1 and CDR2: SNHLY, FYNNEI. The CDR3 loop spans 16 amino acids. V shed 6 bases, J shed 7 bases, and the junction held 14 bases outside the gene matches.

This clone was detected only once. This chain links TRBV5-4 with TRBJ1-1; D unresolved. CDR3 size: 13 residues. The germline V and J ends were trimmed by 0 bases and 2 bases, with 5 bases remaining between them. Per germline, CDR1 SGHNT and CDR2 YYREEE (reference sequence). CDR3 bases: TGTGCCAGCAGCTTGGTCCTCAACACTGAAGCTTTCTTT. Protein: CASSLVLNTEAFF.

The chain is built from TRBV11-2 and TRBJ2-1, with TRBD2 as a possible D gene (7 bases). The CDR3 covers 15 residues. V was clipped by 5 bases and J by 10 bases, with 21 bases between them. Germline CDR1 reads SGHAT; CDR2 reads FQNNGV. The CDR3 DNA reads TGTGCCAGCAGCCCAGTAGGGGGGGTAGGGGGAGAGCAGTTCTTC. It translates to CASSPVGGVGGEQFF.

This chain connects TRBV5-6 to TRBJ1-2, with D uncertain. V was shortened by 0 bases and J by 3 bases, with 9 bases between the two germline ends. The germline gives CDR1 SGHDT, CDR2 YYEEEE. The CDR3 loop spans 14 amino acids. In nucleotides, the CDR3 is TGTGCCAGCAGCTTGGAGTCCGGGGACTATGGCTACACCTTC. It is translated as CASSLESGDYGYTF.

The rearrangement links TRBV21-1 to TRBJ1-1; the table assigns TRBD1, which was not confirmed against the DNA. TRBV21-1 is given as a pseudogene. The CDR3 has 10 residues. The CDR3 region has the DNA TGTGCCAGCATCTTGACAGAAGCTTTCTTT. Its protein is CASILTEAFF.

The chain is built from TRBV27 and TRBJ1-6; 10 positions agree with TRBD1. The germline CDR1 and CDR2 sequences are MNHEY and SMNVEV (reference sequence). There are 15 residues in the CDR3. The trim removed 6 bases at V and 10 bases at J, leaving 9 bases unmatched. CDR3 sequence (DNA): TGTGCCAGCAGCTATACCGGGACAGGGGCCTCACCCCTCCACTTT. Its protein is CASSYTGTGASPLHF.

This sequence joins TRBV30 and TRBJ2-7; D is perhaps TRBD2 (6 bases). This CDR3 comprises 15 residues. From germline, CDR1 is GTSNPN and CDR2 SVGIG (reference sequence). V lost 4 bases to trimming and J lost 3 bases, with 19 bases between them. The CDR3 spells CAWTELAYRGYEQYF. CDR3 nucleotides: TGTGCCTGGACTGAACTAGCCTATAGAGGCTACGAGCAGTACTTC.

The CDR3 coding sequence is TGTGCCAGCAACACAGGGGAGACCGGGGAGCTGTTTTTT. As protein: CASNTGETGELFF. This sequence joins TRBV6-5 and TRBJ2-2; 7 nucleotides agree with TRBD1. This CDR3 spans 13 amino acids. Germline CDR1 MNHEY, CDR2 SVGAGI. With 7 bases clipped from V and 5 bases from J, the junction kept 4 bases outside the gene matches.

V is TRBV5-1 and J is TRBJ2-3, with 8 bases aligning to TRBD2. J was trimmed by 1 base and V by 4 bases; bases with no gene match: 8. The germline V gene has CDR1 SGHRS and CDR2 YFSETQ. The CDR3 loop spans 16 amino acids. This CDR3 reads CASSLSRGGRTDTQYF. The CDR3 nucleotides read TGCGCCAGCAGCCTATCACGGGGGGGACGCACAGATACGCAGTATTTT.

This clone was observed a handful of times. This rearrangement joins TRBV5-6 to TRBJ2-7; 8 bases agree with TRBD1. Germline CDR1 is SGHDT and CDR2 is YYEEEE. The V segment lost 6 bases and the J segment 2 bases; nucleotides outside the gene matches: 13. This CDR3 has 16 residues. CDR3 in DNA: TGTGCCAGCACCCAGGGGGCCACCAGGACCCCCTACGAGCAGTACTTC. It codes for CASTQGATRTPYEQYF. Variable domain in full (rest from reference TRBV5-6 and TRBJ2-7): DAGVTQSPTHLIKTRGQQVTLRCSPKSGHDTVSWYQQALGQGPQFIFQYYEEEERQRGNFPDRFSGHQFPNYSSELNVNALLLGDSALYLCASTQGATRTPYEQYFGPGTRLTVT.

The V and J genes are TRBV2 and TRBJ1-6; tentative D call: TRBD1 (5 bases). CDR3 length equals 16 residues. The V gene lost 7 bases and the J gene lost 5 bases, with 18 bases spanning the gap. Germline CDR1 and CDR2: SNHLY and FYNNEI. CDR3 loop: CASTLAPAGNNSPLHF. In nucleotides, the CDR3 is TGTGCCAGCACACTGGCCCCGGCAGGGAATAATTCACCCCTCCACTTT. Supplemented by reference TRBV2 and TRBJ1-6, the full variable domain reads EPEVTQTPSHQVTQMGQEVILRCVPISNHLYFYWYRQILGQKVEFLVSFYNNEISEKSEIFDDQFSVERPDGSNFTLKIRSTKLEDSAMYFCASTLAPAGNNSPLHFGNGTRLTVT.

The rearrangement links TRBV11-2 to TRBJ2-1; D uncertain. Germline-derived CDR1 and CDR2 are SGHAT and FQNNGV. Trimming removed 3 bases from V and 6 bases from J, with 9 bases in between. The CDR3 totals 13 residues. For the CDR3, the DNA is TGTGCCAGCAGCTTTGTGGCGGTCAATGAGCAGTTCTTC. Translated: CASSFVAVNEQFF. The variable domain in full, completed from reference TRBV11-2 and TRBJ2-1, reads EAGVAQSPRYKIIEKRQSVAFWCNPISGHATLYWYQQILGQGPKLLIQFQNNGVVDDSQLPKDRFSAERLKGVDSTLKIQPAKLEDSAVYLCASSFVAVNEQFFGPGTRLTVL.

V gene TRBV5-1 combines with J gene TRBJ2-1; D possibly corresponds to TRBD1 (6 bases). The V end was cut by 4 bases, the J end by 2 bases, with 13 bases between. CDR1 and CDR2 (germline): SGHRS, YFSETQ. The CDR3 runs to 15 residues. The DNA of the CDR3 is TGCGCCAGCAGCCTCGGGACAAGTACCTACAATGAGCAGTTCTTC. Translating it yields CASSLGTSTYNEQFF.